The T cell receptor beta chain described here comes from a study of blood T cell repertoires in COVID-19. Study-wide background: Sources were T cells, B-cell-depleted T cells, or PBMCs; the material itself was cDNA or gDNA.

Trimming removed 3 bases from V and 8 bases from J; junction bases left unmatched: 8. In germline, CDR1 is DFQATT, CDR2 SNEGSKA (reference sequence). CDR3 length: 15 amino acids. In the original processing: Quantification of nucleated cells was approximated via reference gene primer amplification. The table came from immunoSEQ multiplex PCR; TCRdb's copy has only in-frame clones and leaves some out. V, J and clone size are taken as reported in that table, and D and trimming were inferred from the DNA itself. Of about 430,000 clones listed, roughly 88% are singletons. Donors were grouped by their self-reported clinical history.

The sequence derives from a woman in her twenties or thirties with acute COVID-19. This chain joins TRBV20-1 and TRBJ2-1; 12 bases align to TRBD2. The sample taken for sequencing was PBMCs or T cells enriched from blood (not recorded which). CDR3 sequence reads: CSASRPSGGAYEQFF. Written as DNA, the CDR3 is TGCAGTGCTAGTCGCCCTAGCGGGGGGGCCTATGAGCAGTTCTTC.